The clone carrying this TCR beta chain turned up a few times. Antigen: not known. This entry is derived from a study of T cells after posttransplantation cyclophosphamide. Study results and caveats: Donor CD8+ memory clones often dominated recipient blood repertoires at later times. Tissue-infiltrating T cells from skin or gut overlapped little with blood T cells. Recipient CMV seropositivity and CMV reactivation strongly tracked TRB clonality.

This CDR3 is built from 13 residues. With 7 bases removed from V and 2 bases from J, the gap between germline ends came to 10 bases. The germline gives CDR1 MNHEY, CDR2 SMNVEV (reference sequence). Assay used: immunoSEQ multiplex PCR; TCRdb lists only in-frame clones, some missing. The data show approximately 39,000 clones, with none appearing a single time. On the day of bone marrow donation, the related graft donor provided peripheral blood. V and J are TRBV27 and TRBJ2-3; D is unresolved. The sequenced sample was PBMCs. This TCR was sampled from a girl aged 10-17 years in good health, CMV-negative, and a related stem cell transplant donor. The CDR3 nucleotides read TGTGCCAGCAAACAGCCCCACACAGATACGCAGTATTTT. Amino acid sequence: CASKQPHTDTQYF.